The TCR beta chain under discussion was sequenced for a study of blood T cell repertoires in COVID-19. Study overall: There were acute and convalescent COVID-19 samples, and they came from the United States, Italy and Spain. In each case, the material was cDNA or gDNA derived from T cells, B-cell-depleted T cells, or PBMCs.

How the authors handled the data: By means of reference gene primer amplification, nucleated cell counts were estimated. Some clones are missing from TCRdb's copy, which holds only in-frame ones; the method was immunoSEQ multiplex PCR. Clone size and V and J calls were adopted from that table, with D and trimming inferred from the DNA. The table records under 250,000 clones, about 82% of them present only once. With 3 bases removed from V and 8 bases from J, the gap between germline ends came to 19 bases. This CDR3 is 15 amino acids long. Germline CDR1 KGHSH, CDR2 LQKENI. Sequencing used peripheral blood. The source of this sequence is a man older than 75 with acute or convalescent COVID-19. This rearrangement joins TRBV18 to TRBJ1-2; D gene ambiguous. The CDR3 loop is CASSPPTDRTGGYTF. CDR3 nucleotides: TGTGCCAGCTCACCTCCTACGGACCGGACGGGAGGCTACACCTTC.